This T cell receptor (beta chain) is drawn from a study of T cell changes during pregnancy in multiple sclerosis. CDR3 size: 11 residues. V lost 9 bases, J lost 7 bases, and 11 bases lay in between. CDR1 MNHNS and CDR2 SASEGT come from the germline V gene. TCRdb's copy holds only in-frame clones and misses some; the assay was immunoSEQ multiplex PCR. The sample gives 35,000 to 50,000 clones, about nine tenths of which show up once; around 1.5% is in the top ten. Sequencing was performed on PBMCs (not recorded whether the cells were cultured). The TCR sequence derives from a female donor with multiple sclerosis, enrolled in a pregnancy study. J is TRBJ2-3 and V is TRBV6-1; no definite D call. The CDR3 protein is CASFSGYTQYF. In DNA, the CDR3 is TGTGCCAGTTTCTCCGGCTATACGCAGTATTTT.